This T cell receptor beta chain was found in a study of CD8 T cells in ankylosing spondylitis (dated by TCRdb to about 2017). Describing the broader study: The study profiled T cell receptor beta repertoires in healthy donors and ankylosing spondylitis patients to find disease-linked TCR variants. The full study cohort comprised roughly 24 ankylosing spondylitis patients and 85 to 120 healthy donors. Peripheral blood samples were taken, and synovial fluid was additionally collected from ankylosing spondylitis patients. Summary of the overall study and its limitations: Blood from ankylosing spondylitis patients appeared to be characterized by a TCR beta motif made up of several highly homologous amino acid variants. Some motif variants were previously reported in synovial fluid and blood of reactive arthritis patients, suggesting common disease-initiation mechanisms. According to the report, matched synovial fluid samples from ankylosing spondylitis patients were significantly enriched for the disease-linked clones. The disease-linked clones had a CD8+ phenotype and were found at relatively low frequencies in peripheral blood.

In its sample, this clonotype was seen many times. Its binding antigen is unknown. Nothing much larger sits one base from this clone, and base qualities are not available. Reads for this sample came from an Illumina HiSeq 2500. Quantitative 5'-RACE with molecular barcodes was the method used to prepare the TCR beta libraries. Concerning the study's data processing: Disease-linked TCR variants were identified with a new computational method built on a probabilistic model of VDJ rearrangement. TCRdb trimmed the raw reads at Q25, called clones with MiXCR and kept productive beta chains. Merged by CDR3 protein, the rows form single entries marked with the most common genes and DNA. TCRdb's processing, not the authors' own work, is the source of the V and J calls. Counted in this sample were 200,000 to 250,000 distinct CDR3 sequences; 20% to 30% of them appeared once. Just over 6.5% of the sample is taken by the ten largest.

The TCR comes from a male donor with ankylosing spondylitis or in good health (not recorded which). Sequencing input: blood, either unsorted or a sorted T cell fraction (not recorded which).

The nucleotides are TGTGCCAGCAGTGAGGGAGGAGCTCAAGCTTTCTTT. It codes for CASSEGGAQAFF. The chain employs TRBV25-1 and TRBJ1-1, with the D gene too uncertain to name. Taken from the germline V gene, the CDR1 and CDR2 loops are MGHDK and SYGVNS. Trimming removed 3 bases from V and 9 bases from J, leaving 11 bases between the germline ends. The CDR3 holds 12 amino acids from the cysteine to the phenylalanine. Just the 36-base CDR3 DNA is kept, in frame starting at base 1.